These 27 T cell receptor beta chains were all obtained from the same sample, sequenced in a study of cytomegalovirus exposure and HLA in healthy donors. Primers: 60 Vbeta forward and 13 Jbeta reverse. Measured with immunoSEQ multiplex PCR; TCRdb has only the in-frame clones, and not every one. The sample holds hundreds of thousands of clones, around four fifths seen once. The sequencing input was PBMCs. These TCRs come from a woman aged 55-75 years in good health and CMV-seropositive.

The V and J genes are TRBV27 and TRBJ1-5, with 7 bases that match TRBD1. The trim removed 5 bases at V and 9 bases at J, leaving 7 bases unmatched. The CDR3 is made up of 13 amino acids. Germline loops: CDR1 MNHEY, CDR2 SMNVEV (reference sequence). CDR3 sequence: CASSTQWDRPQHF. The CDR3 DNA follows: TGTGCCAGCAGTACCCAATGGGACAGGCCCCAGCATTTT.

The chain combines TRBV18 with TRBJ2-5; 9 nucleotides agree with TRBD2. The V gene's germline CDR1 is KGHSH and CDR2 LQKENI. The CDR3 extends over 16 amino acids. Unmatched junction bases numbered 7, after V lost 0 bases and J lost 5 bases. In nucleotides, the CDR3 is TGTGCCAGCTCACCACCGGGCGGGAGGGCCGGTGAGACCCAGTACTTC. Translation gives CASSPPGGRAGETQYF.

Details on this clone: This specimen includes other DNA sequences encoding the same CDR3. The chain links TRBV5-1 to TRBJ2-5; TRBD2 aligns across 8 bases. CDR1 is SGHRS, CDR2 YFSETQ, per germline. This CDR3 has 13 residues. V gave up 4 bases and J gave up 3 bases; unmatched junction bases: 2. The DNA for the CDR3 is TGCGCCAGCAGCAGTAGCGGGGAAGAGACCCAGTACTTC. Translation: CASSSSGEETQYF.

The chain carries TRBV27 and TRBJ1-2; D is possibly TRBD1 (5 bases). Looked up from germline, CDR1 is MNHEY and CDR2 is SMNVEV (reference sequence). The CDR3 totals 17 residues. The V end was cut by 5 bases, the J end by 1 base, with 20 bases between. CDR3 sequence reads: CASSNTGLPKVNYGYTF. The CDR3 DNA sequence: TGTGCCAGCAGTAACACGGGACTCCCGAAAGTTAACTATGGCTACACCTTC.

This rearrangement joins TRBV4-2 to TRBJ1-2, with 7 bases that match TRBD1. Losses at the gene ends were 0 bases for V and 2 bases for J; bases not matched to a gene: 6. This CDR3 comprises 16 residues. Germline V lookup: CDR1 LGHNA, CDR2 YNFKEQ. In nucleotides, the CDR3 is TGTGCCAGCAGCCAAGAGGGGACAGTTTCAAACTATGGCTACACCTTC. The encoded protein is CASSQEGTVSNYGYTF.

This chain connects TRBV4-2 to TRBJ1-6, with D maybe TRBD1 (6 bases). From germline, CDR1 is LGHNA and CDR2 YNFKEQ. This CDR3 region has 14 residues. The ends were cut back, 0 bases at V and 9 bases at J, with 9 bases in the middle. The CDR3 reads CASSQESRGSPLHF. As DNA, the CDR3 is TGTGCCAGCAGCCAAGAATCCAGGGGTTCACCCCTCCACTTT.

This rearrangement joins TRBV30 to TRBJ1-1; D gene ambiguous. Germline values: CDR1 GTSNPN, CDR2 SVGIG (reference sequence). V was pared by 2 bases and J by 0 bases, with 16 bases between. CDR3 size: 16 residues. The CDR3 DNA is TGTGCCTGGAGTAGGATGGCCAAAACAGTGAACACTGAAGCTTTCTTT. Its translation: CAWSRMAKTVNTEAFF.

This clone was seen only once. The chain carries TRBV2 and TRBJ2-7; 8 nucleotides line up with TRBD1. Germline V CDR1 and CDR2: SNHLY, FYNNEI. The CDR3 is 14 amino acids. V dropped 2 bases and J dropped 3; count of bases not matched to a gene: 3. CDR3 in amino acids: CASSEQGAIYEQYF. CDR3 DNA: TGTGCCAGCAGTGAACAGGGGGCCATCTACGAGCAGTACTTC. Looking up the rest from reference TRBV2 and TRBJ2-7 gives the full variable domain: EPEVTQTPSHQVTQMGQEVILRCVPISNHLYFYWYRQILGQKVEFLVSFYNNEISEKSEIFDDQFSVERPDGSNFTLKIRSTKLEDSAMYFCASSEQGAIYEQYFGPGTRLTVT.

This clone was observed a single time. The chain combines TRBV19 with TRBJ2-2; D gene uncertain. Trimming removed 5 bases from V and 6 bases from J, with 10 bases in between. Germline V lookup: CDR1 LNHDA, CDR2 SQIVND (reference sequence). The CDR3 contains 13 residues. The CDR3 sequence is CASSSPGSGELFF. CDR3 in DNA: TGTGCCAGTAGTTCCCCGGGTTCCGGGGAGCTGTTTTTT.

This chain connects TRBV4-2 to TRBJ1-4; D might be TRBD1 (6 bases). The V end was cut by 2 bases, the J end by 8 bases, with 18 bases between. Germline V gene data show CDR1 as LGHNA and CDR2 as YNFKEQ. CDR3 length equals 16 residues. The chain's CDR3 is CASSQRGGGAGEKLFF. DNA for the CDR3: TGTGCCAGCAGCCAAAGGGGCGGGGGGGCCGGGGAAAAACTGTTTTTT.

The rearrangement links TRBV25-1 to TRBJ2-5; D possibly corresponds to TRBD2 (5 bases). Trimming took 3 bases from V and 4 from J, leaving 15 bases between them. The CDR3 has 15 amino acids. From germline, CDR1 is MGHDK and CDR2 SYGVNS. CDR3 region: CASSDTRTPRETQYF. DNA for the CDR3: TGTGCCAGCAGTGACACTAGAACTCCCAGAGAGACCCAGTACTTC. Filled out from reference TRBV25-1 and TRBJ2-5, the complete variable domain reads EADIYQTPRYLVIGTGKKITLECSQTMGHDKMYWYQQDPGMELHLIHYSYGVNSTEKGDLSSESTVSRIRTEHFPLTLESARPSHTSQYLCASSDTRTPRETQYFGPGTRLLVL.

This clone was recorded a few times. This sequence joins TRBV30 and TRBJ1-6; maybe TRBD1 (6 bases). The CDR3 totals 12 residues. V was shortened by 5 bases and J by 8 bases, with 10 bases between the two germline ends. Germline lookup yields CDR1 GTSNPN and CDR2 SVGIG (reference sequence). As DNA, the CDR3 is TGTGCCTGGGGACAGATCGATTCACCCCTCCACTTT. Amino acid sequence: CAWGQIDSPLHF.

This chain uses TRBV6-4 with TRBJ2-3; 10 bases line up with TRBD2. The CDR3 spans 14 residues. CDR1 and CDR2 from the germline V gene are MRHNA and SNTAGT. The V segment lost 3 bases and the J segment 8 bases; nucleotides outside the gene matches: 5. In DNA form, the CDR3 reads TGTGCCAGCAGTGATGGGACTAGCGCCCTTACGCAGTATTTT. This gives the protein CASSDGTSALTQYF.

This chain connects TRBV19 to TRBJ1-2; the match to TRBD1 covers 9 bases. Germline CDR1 LNHDA, CDR2 SQIVND (reference sequence). V shed 6 bases, J shed 8 bases, and the junction held 16 bases outside the gene matches. The CDR3 is made up of 16 amino acids. In DNA, the CDR3 is TGTGCCAGTAGCGCCTGGTGGACAGGGGATGTACGGGGCTACACCTTC. This codes for CASSAWWTGDVRGYTF.

This sequence joins TRBV6-1 and TRBJ2-1; 7 bases fit TRBD2. The CDR3 length is 18 residues. Trimming took 1 base from V and 1 from J; bases not matched to a gene: 10. Germline V gene data show CDR1 as MNHNS and CDR2 as SASEGT. The CDR3 loop is CASSEEGWAGVSYNEQFF. DNA for the CDR3: TGTGCCAGCAGTGAAGAGGGTTGGGCGGGGGTTTCCTACAATGAGCAGTTCTTC.

This clone was detected a few times. The chain recombines TRBV27 with TRBJ2-7; 7 nucleotides agree with TRBD1. V was pared by 6 bases and J by 2 bases, with 7 bases of the junction left unmatched. Germline CDR1 and CDR2: MNHEY and SMNVEV (reference sequence). This CDR3 is built from 14 residues. The CDR3 DNA follows: TGTGCCAGCAGACGAGCAGGGGGAGCCTACGAGCAGTACTTC. This translates into CASRRAGGAYEQYF.

This clone appeared a single time. J is TRBJ2-6 and V is TRBV27; TRBD1 agrees at 12 bases. The CDR3 covers 15 residues. V trimming: 9 bases; J trimming: 12 bases; junction bases outside the gene matches: 12. The germline V gene encodes CDR1 MNHEY and CDR2 SMNVEV (reference sequence). CDR3 in DNA: TGTGCCAGAAAAACCGGGACAGGGGGCCCTGGCGTCCTGACTTTC. This gives the protein CARKTGTGGPGVLTF.

The V call is TRBV5-6, the J call TRBJ2-3, with 10 bases aligning to TRBD2. This CDR3 has 15 residues. With 1 base clipped from V and 7 bases from J, the junction kept 6 bases outside the gene matches. The germline gives CDR1 SGHDT, CDR2 YYEEEE. The DNA of the CDR3 is TGTGCCAGCAGCTTGAGCGGGGGGGCCGTCAATACGCAGTATTTT. The encoded protein is CASSLSGGAVNTQYF.

The chain is built from TRBV19 and TRBJ2-1; no firm D call. Between the trimmed V and J ends, which lost 10 bases and 6 bases, there was a span of 13 bases. This CDR3 spans 12 amino acids. Germline V gene lookup returns CDR1 LNHDA and CDR2 SQIVND (reference sequence). The CDR3 is CATLRAGNEQFF. As DNA, the CDR3 is TGTGCCACCCTCCGAGCAGGCAATGAGCAGTTCTTC.

This clone appeared a single time. J is TRBJ2-3 and V is TRBV19, with 8 bases fitting TRBD2. This CDR3 is 15 amino acids long. The germline V gene has CDR1 LNHDA and CDR2 SQIVND (reference sequence). Trimming cost V 9 bases and J 4 bases; bases outside gene matches: 12. The chain's CDR3 is CASKDGGRGADTQYF. The CDR3 DNA reads TGTGCCAGCAAGGACGGAGGGCGGGGGGCAGATACGCAGTATTTT.

The rearrangement joins TRBV28 to TRBJ1-2; possibly TRBD1 for D (6 bases). V lost 8 bases and J 1 base, leaving 11 bases between the germline ends. This CDR3 contains 13 residues. Germline values: CDR1 MDHEN, CDR2 SYDVKM. In DNA, the CDR3 is TGTGCCAGCTGGGGGGGCGGTAACTATGGCTACACCTTC. It encodes CASWGGGNYGYTF.

The V gene is TRBV9, the J gene TRBJ2-5; 7 bases align to TRBD2. The DNA end lines up better with TRBJ2-7; the J call may be wrong. The germline V gene has CDR1 SGDLS and CDR2 YYNGEE. There are 15 residues in the CDR3. The CDR3 sequence is CASSVSSSGLYEQYF. The CDR3 nucleotides read TGTGCCAGCAGCGTCAGTTCTAGCGGACTCTACGAGCAGTACTTC.

This clone has a single count. The CDR3 is CASSYSRQNEQYF. The CDR3 DNA is TGTGCCAGCAGTTACTCGCGACAAAACGAGCAGTACTTC. The rearrangement uses TRBV6-5 and TRBJ2-7; D remains unclear. Germline lookup yields CDR1 MNHEY and CDR2 SVGAGI. The CDR3 runs to 13 residues. The V gene lost 0 bases and the J gene lost 5 bases, with 8 bases spanning the gap.

The J gene is TRBJ1-1, the V gene TRBV2; 7 bases map to TRBD1. The CDR3 totals 14 residues. The V gene's germline CDR1 is SNHLY and CDR2 FYNNEI. V lost 6 bases and J lost 3; bases outside the gene matches: 7. The CDR3 spells CASSRDREDTEAFF. The CDR3 bases are TGTGCCAGCAGCCGTGACAGGGAGGACACTGAAGCTTTCTTT.

The chain carries TRBV4-2 and TRBJ2-2; TRBD2 matches at 7 bases. Per the germline V gene, CDR1 is LGHNA and CDR2 is YNFKEQ. J lost 6 bases, V lost 0 bases, and 7 bases had no gene match. The CDR3 is made up of 16 amino acids. The CDR3: CASSQDFASGAGELFF. The CDR3 DNA sequence: TGTGCCAGCAGCCAAGATTTTGCGAGCGGGGCCGGGGAGCTGTTTTTT.

This clone has only one observation. The DNA for the CDR3 is TGTGCCAGCAGTTTTATGTTGGGGACAGGGGTGAGTCAGCCCCAGCATTTT. This encodes CASSFMLGTGVSQPQHF. The V gene is TRBV28, the J gene TRBJ1-5; 10 nucleotides match TRBD1. This CDR3 contains 17 residues. Losses at the gene ends were 3 bases for V and 6 bases for J; bases not matched to a gene: 11. Germline assignment: CDR1 MDHEN and CDR2 SYDVKM. Full variable domain (remainder filled in from reference TRBV28 and TRBJ1-5): DVKVTQSSRYLVKRTGEKVFLECVQDMDHENMFWYRQDPGLGLRLIYFSYDVKMKEKGDIPEGYSVSREKKERFSLILESASTNQTSMYLCASSFMLGTGVSQPQHFGDGTRLSIL.

The chain employs TRBV5-1 and TRBJ2-7; 9 nucleotides agree with TRBD1. V shed 4 bases and J 4 bases; nucleotides not matched to a gene: 9. Germline CDR1 is SGHRS and CDR2 is YFSETQ. CDR3 length equals 15 residues. CDR3 protein: CASSNPDRGIYEQYF. CDR3 in DNA: TGCGCCAGCAGCAATCCGGACAGGGGCATTTACGAGCAGTACTTC. The full variable domain, in which reference TRBV5-1 and TRBJ2-7 provide the parts outside the CDR3, is KAGVTQTPRYLIKTRGQQVTLSCSPISGHRSVSWYQQTPGQGLQFLFEYFSETQRNKGNFPGRFSGRQFSNSRSEMNVSTLELGDSALYLCASSNPDRGIYEQYFGPGTRLTVT.